A selection of T cell receptor beta chains follows, all from one sample in a study of T cell responses to AZD1222 COVID-19 vaccine. Clones were read by immunoSEQ multiplex PCR, and TCRdb kept only the in-frame ones, dropping some. The sample has 150,000 to 200,000 clones, about nine tenths seen once. The sample here was peripheral blood, taken on day 0 of MenACWY control vaccination. The receptors shown here come from an adult in good health. The CDR3 runs from the conserved cysteine through the conserved F or W. Fields, in order: clone size, D gene, J gene, V gene, CDR3 protein, CDR3 DNA. A D gene is named only where the DNA matches it firmly. Size is omitted from some rows. Given values are once, few, many or a class for expanded clones.

-,TRBD2,TRBJ2-5,TRBV3-1/TRBV3-2,CASSQEGLAGQETQYF,TGTGCCAGCAGCCAAGAAGGACTAGCGGGACAAGAGACCCAGTACTTC
-,TRBD2,TRBJ2-7,TRBV20-1,CSASGTSGKSGQYF,TGCAGTGCCAGTGGCACTAGCGGGAAGTCAGGGCAGTACTTC
-,TRBD1,TRBJ1-2,TRBV6-2/TRBV6-3,CASSLRGRYDGYTF,TGTGCCAGCAGTCTCAGGGGGCGTTACGATGGCTACACCTTC
-,-,TRBJ2-1,TRBV30,CAWGRPEEQFF,TGTGCCTGGGGCCGACCGGAAGAGCAGTTCTTC
-,TRBD1,TRBJ1-6,TRBV3-1/TRBV3-2,CASSQGSPGQGAVSPLHF,TGTGCCAGCAGCCAAGGATCCCCGGGACAGGGGGCAGTTTCACCCCTCCACTTT
-,-,TRBJ2-1,TRBV30,CAMDLYNEQFF,TGTGCCATGGACCTTTACAATGAGCAGTTCTTC
-,-,TRBJ2-1,TRBV7-2,CASSDPQIEQFF,TGTGCCAGCAGCGATCCGCAAATTGAGCAGTTCTTC
-,-,TRBJ1-1,TRBV18,CASSDSRGEAFF,TGTGCCAGCTCGGACTCGCGGGGGGAAGCTTTCTTT
-,TRBD1,TRBJ2-7,TRBV6-5,CASRQGPKEQYF,TGTGCCAGTAGACAGGGTCCTAAGGAGCAGTACTTC
-,-,TRBJ1-3,TRBV13,CASSLRRLSGNTIYF,TGTGCCAGCAGCTTAAGACGACTCTCTGGAAACACCATATATTTT
-,TRBD1,TRBJ1-6,TRBV4-2,CASSQWTGGTYNSPLHF,TGTGCCAGCAGCCAATGGACAGGGGGAACCTATAATTCACCCCTCCACTTT
-,-,TRBJ1-2,TRBV10-3,CAISEGVYGYTF,TGTGCCATCAGTGAGGGTGTCTATGGCTACACCTTC
-,-,TRBJ1-1,TRBV29-1,CSVEGQNTEAFF,TGCAGCGTTGAGGGACAGAACACTGAAGCTTTCTTT
-,-,TRBJ2-5,TRBV30,CAWSPGLAGTQYF,TGTGCCTGGAGTCCGGGCCTGGCAGGGACCCAGTACTTC
-,-,TRBJ2-2,TRBV5-1,CASSLRATGELFF,TGCGCCAGCAGCTTGAGGGCCACCGGGGAGCTGTTTTTT
few,TRBD1,TRBJ1-5,TRBV30,CAWSVEGATTPQHF,TGTGCCTGGAGTGTTGAGGGGGCTACCACCCCCCAGCATTTT
-,TRBD1,TRBJ2-7,TRBV9,CASSTGQGAYEQYF,TGTGCCAGCAGCACCGGACAGGGCGCCTACGAGCAGTACTTC
-,-,TRBJ2-3,TRBV5-1,CASSEDNTDTQYF,TGCGCCAGCAGCGAAGACAACACAGATACGCAGTATTTT
-,-,TRBJ2-7,TRBV2,CASSPGFHEQYF,TGTGCCAGCAGTCCAGGGTTCCACGAGCAGTACTTC
-,TRBD1,TRBJ2-7,TRBV6-2/TRBV6-3,CASSYTGTGNEQYF,TGTGCCAGCAGTTACACCGGGACAGGGAACGAGCAGTACTTC
-,-,TRBJ2-3,TRBV5-5,CASSLGGLAPDTQYF,TGTGCCAGCAGCTTGGGGGGGCTAGCCCCAGATACGCAGTATTTT
-,-,TRBJ1-2,TRBV5-1,CASSLGTFGPNYGYTF,TGCGCCAGCAGCTTGGGAACGTTTGGCCCTAACTATGGCTACACCTTC
-,-,TRBJ1-1,TRBV4-1,CASSQELQSSEAFF,TGCGCCAGCAGCCAAGAATTACAGAGTTCTGAAGCTTTCTTT
-,-,TRBJ1-1,TRBV20-1,CSAAGEAFF,TGCAGTGCAGCCGGCGAAGCTTTCTTT
-,-,TRBJ1-3,TRBV3-1/TRBV3-2,CASSQDRAAGNTIYF,TGTGCCAGCAGCCAAGATCGCGCGGCTGGAAACACCATATATTTT
-,-,TRBJ2-5,TRBV20-1,CSASLGHSEQETQYF,TGCAGTGCTAGTCTCGGCCACTCCGAACAAGAGACCCAGTACTTC
once,-,TRBJ2-3,TRBV7-6,CASSGIRDTQYF,TGTGCCAGCAGCGGTATACGGGATACGCAGTATTTT
-,-,TRBJ2-2,TRBV3-1/TRBV3-2,CASSFHREVGELFF,TGTGCCAGCAGCTTTCACAGGGAGGTCGGGGAGCTGTTTTTT
-,-,TRBJ2-3,TRBV9,CASSEWGTDTQYF,TGTGCCAGCAGCGAATGGGGCACAGATACGCAGTATTTT
-,-,TRBJ1-6,TRBV11-2,CASRPIQGIGSPLHF,TGTGCCAGCAGACCCATTCAGGGGATCGGTTCACCCCTCCACTTT
-,TRBD2,TRBJ2-1,TRBV19,CASSSIRLAGGDNEQFF,TGTGCCAGTAGTTCCATCAGACTAGCGGGAGGGGACAATGAGCAGTTCTTC
-,TRBD2,TRBJ2-1,TRBV2,CASSRTSGGANEQFF,TGTGCCAGCAGTCGAACTAGCGGGGGGGCCAATGAGCAGTTCTTC
-,-,TRBJ2-1,TRBV3-1/TRBV3-2,CASSQGQVLGDEQFF,TGTGCCAGCAGCCAAGGACAGGTACTAGGGGATGAGCAGTTCTTC
-,TRBD1,TRBJ1-1,TRBV6-5,CASRDYRGRDTEAFF,TGTGCCAGCAGAGACTACAGGGGGCGGGACACTGAAGCTTTCTTT
-,-,TRBJ1-2,TRBV5-1,CASSERNRRGYTF,TGCGCCAGCAGCGAAAGGAACAGGCGTGGCTACACCTTC
-,-,TRBJ2-1,TRBV13,CASSSRALGQTYLHNEQFF,TGTGCCAGCAGCTCGCGAGCACTCGGACAGACTTATTTACACAATGAGCAGTTCTTC
-,TRBD2,TRBJ2-3,TRBV28,CASSPAASGDTDTQYF,TGTGCCAGCAGCCCTGCCGCTAGCGGGGACACAGATACGCAGTATTTT
-,TRBD1,TRBJ1-5,TRBV11-3,CASSPRTGRNNQPQHF,TGTGCCAGCAGCCCGAGGACAGGGCGCAACAATCAGCCCCAGCATTTT
once,TRBD1,TRBJ2-7,TRBV30,CAWSDPDRGLSYEQYF,TGTGCCTGGAGTGACCCCGACAGGGGATTATCCTACGAGCAGTACTTC
-,TRBD1,TRBJ2-7,TRBV7-2,CASSPRTGSYEQYF,TGTGCCAGCAGCCCGCGGACAGGGAGCTACGAGCAGTACTTC
-,-,TRBJ2-4,TRBV20-1,CSASAMTVAKNIQYF,TGCAGTGCTAGTGCGATGACCGTAGCCAAAAACATTCAGTACTTC
-,-,TRBJ1-1,TRBV10-2,CASSLLGTEAFF,TGCGCCAGCAGTCTCTTAGGCACTGAAGCTTTCTTT
-,-,TRBJ2-1,TRBV20-1,CSARVGDEQFF,TGCAGTGCTAGAGTGGGGGATGAGCAGTTCTTC
once,-,TRBJ2-7,TRBV28,CASSSPGGTYEQYF,TGTGCCAGCAGTTCCCCGGGGGGCACCTACGAGCAGTACTTC
-,TRBD1,TRBJ2-7,TRBV7-9,CASSAGTGTSYEQYF,TGTGCCAGCAGCGCTGGGACAGGGACGTCCTACGAGCAGTACTTC
-,TRBD1,TRBJ2-7,TRBV27,CASSFGQGMAYEQYF,TGTGCCAGCAGTTTTGGACAGGGAATGGCCTACGAGCAGTACTTC
-,-,TRBJ2-7,TRBV11-2,CASSLSVGLLNSYEQYF,TGTGCCAGCAGCCTTAGTGTTGGGCTCCTTAATTCCTACGAGCAGTACTTC
once,-,TRBJ1-6,TRBV6-5,CASRDNSPLHF,TGTGCCAGCAGGGATAATTCACCCCTCCACTTT
-,-,TRBJ2-7,TRBV19,CASSWADKDYEQYF,TGTGCCAGTAGTTGGGCCGACAAGGATTACGAGCAGTACTTC
-,-,TRBJ1-2,TRBV2,CASRSWTGYGYTF,TGTGCCAGCCGATCTTGGACGGGGTATGGCTACACCTTC
-,TRBD2,TRBJ2-7,TRBV9,CASSEREGSYEQYF,TGTGCCAGCAGCGAGCGGGAGGGCTCCTACGAGCAGTACTTC